Below, 30 T cell receptor beta chains from the same sample are listed, as sequenced in a study of a mutant IDH1 vaccine in newly diagnosed glioma. Time point described: baseline, week 1 (first vaccination visit). Treatment noted: pre-vaccination baseline after standard-of-care therapy. Data came from immunoSEQ multiplex PCR; TCRdb stores just in-frame clones and leaves some out. The table records about 30,000 clones, approximately 80% of them present only once. This sample comprised PBMCs, obtained from a glioma patient treated with radiotherapy, temozolomide or both. These receptors were taken from a man between 25 and 39 years old with glioma.

V is TRBV6-5 and J is TRBJ1-2; D remains ambiguous. The CDR3 runs to 12 residues. The V and J ends lost 6 bases and 5 bases respectively, with 10 bases between them. In germline, CDR1 is MNHEY, CDR2 SVGAGI. The CDR3 sequence is CASSTPGYGYTF. CDR3 nucleotides: TGTGCCAGCAGCACCCCGGGGTATGGCTACACCTTC.

The CDR3 reads CASSQQWAGTLGYEQYF. The CDR3 nucleotides are TGTGCCAGCAGCCAACAATGGGCCGGGACTTTGGGCTACGAGCAGTACTTC. V is TRBV4-2 and J is TRBJ2-7, with a tentative D call TRBD2 (6 bases). Germline CDR1 is LGHNA and CDR2 is YNFKEQ. CDR3 length: 17 residues. V lost 2 bases and J 3 bases, leaving 20 bases between the germline ends.

The rearrangement joins TRBV6-5 to TRBJ1-1, with 8 nucleotides matching TRBD1. V trimming: 6 bases; J trimming: 4 bases; junction bases outside the gene matches: 7. Germline V CDR1 and CDR2: MNHEY, SVGAGI. CDR3 length: 14 residues. CDR3 coding DNA: TGTGCCAGCAGCCGTCTCACAGGGGGCACTGAAGCTTTCTTT. Translation gives CASSRLTGGTEAFF.

The chain uses TRBV6-5 and TRBJ1-2, with 7 bases lining up with TRBD1. Germline values: CDR1 MNHEY, CDR2 SVGAGI. V dropped 6 bases and J dropped 7; count of bases not matched to a gene: 11. The CDR3 length is 14 residues. The CDR3 DNA reads TGTGCCAGCAGGCTGGGACAGCCTGATGGTGGCTACACCTTC. Its translation: CASRLGQPDGGYTF.

This chain links TRBV30 with TRBJ2-7; unclear D gene. This CDR3 comprises 13 residues. V shed 7 bases and J shed 2 bases, with 15 bases lying between them. The V gene's germline CDR1 is GTSNPN and CDR2 SVGIG (reference sequence). The DNA for the CDR3 is TGTGCCTTACGACCCGAATGGCCCTACGAGCAGTACTTC. It translates to CALRPEWPYEQYF.

This chain connects TRBV28 to TRBJ2-1; D uncertain. Germline lookup yields CDR1 MDHEN and CDR2 SYDVKM. The V and J ends lost 2 bases and 6 bases respectively, with 2 bases between them. This CDR3 has 11 amino acids. CDR3 loop: CASSLANEQFF. CDR3 sequence (DNA): TGTGCCAGCAGTTTAGCCAATGAGCAGTTCTTC.

The V and J genes are TRBV27 and TRBJ1-4, with D maybe TRBD1 (6 bases). This CDR3 spans 17 amino acids. Germline lookup yields CDR1 MNHEY and CDR2 SMNVEV (reference sequence). V gave up 3 bases and J gave up 3 bases, with 17 bases separating them. The CDR3 coding sequence is TGTGCCAGCAGTTTCCAGGGGCGGGCCGGGGCTAATGAAAAACTGTTTTTT. It yields the protein CASSFQGRAGANEKLFF.

The chain links TRBV30 to TRBJ1-1, with TRBD1 identical over 8 bases. This CDR3 is built from 12 residues. Trimming at V came to 6 bases and at J to 7 bases, leaving 7 bases not matched to a gene. Looked up from germline, CDR1 is GTSNPN and CDR2 is SVGIG (reference sequence). CDR3 residues: CACGTGSGEAFF. The CDR3 DNA reads as TGTGCCTGTGGGACAGGATCTGGTGAAGCTTTCTTT.

The rearrangement uses TRBV5-4 and TRBJ2-7; D might be TRBD2 (5 bases). This CDR3 is built from 14 residues. Germline lookup yields CDR1 SGHNT and CDR2 YYREEE (reference sequence). Between the trimmed V and J ends, which lost 3 bases and 4 bases, there was a span of 14 bases. CDR3 sequence: CASSSRGSPYEQYF. The CDR3 DNA reads as TGTGCCAGCAGCTCACGCGGGTCTCCATACGAGCAGTACTTC.

The rearrangement uses TRBV30 and TRBJ2-1; D unclear. The CDR3 has 13 amino acids. V was pared by 0 bases and J by 6 bases, with 9 bases between. Per germline, CDR1 GTSNPN and CDR2 SVGIG (reference sequence). The CDR3 bases are TGTGCCTGGAGTGTTTTCAGCAGCAATGAGCAGTTCTTC. This sequence encodes CAWSVFSSNEQFF. The full variable domain, completed using reference TRBV30 and TRBJ2-1, is SQTIHQWPATLVQPVGSPLSLECTVEGTSNPNLYWYRQAAGRGLQLLFYSVGIGQISSEVPQNLSASRPQDRQFILSSKKLLLSDSGFYLCAWSVFSSNEQFFGPGTRLTVL.

The CDR3 bases are TGTGCCAGCAGCTTAGCGAACAGCCCAGAGCAGTACTTC. Translating it yields CASSLANSPEQYF. The J gene is TRBJ2-7, the V gene TRBV7-9; D remains unclear. CDR1 SEHNR and CDR2 FQNEAQ come from the germline V gene (reference sequence). V was pared by 0 bases and J by 7 bases, with 10 bases between. The CDR3 totals 13 residues.

The CDR3 DNA reads TGTGCCAGCAGCCTCGAGGGAGAGCGGGTCTACGAGCAGTACTTC. It is translated as CASSLEGERVYEQYF. The gene calls are TRBV7-6 and TRBJ2-7; the D gene is possibly TRBD2 (6 bases). The V end was cut by 5 bases, the J end by 3 bases, with 17 bases between. Germline lookup yields CDR1 SGHVS and CDR2 FNYEAQ. The CDR3 spans 15 residues.

The V and J genes are TRBV4-1 and TRBJ2-7, with D unclear. The CDR3 runs 14 residues. CDR1 MGHRA and CDR2 YSYEKL come from the germline V gene. Trimming stripped 3 bases from V and 0 bases from J, with 9 bases between. The CDR3: CASSHRLGSYEQYF. Here the CDR3 DNA reads TGCGCCAGCAGCCACCGACTGGGCTCCTACGAGCAGTACTTC.

The chain has TRBV15 and TRBJ2-5, with D possibly matching TRBD2 (6 bases). V was trimmed by 1 base and J by 3 bases, leaving 9 bases between them. CDR3 length equals 14 residues. Per germline, CDR1 LNHNV and CDR2 YYDKDF (reference sequence). This chain's CDR3 is CATSRGDSKETQYF. Written as DNA, the CDR3 is TGTGCCACCAGCAGAGGGGACTCAAAAGAGACCCAGTACTTC.

The gene calls are TRBV5-4 and TRBJ1-6, with TRBD1 identical over 7 bases. This CDR3 spans 14 amino acids. Per the germline V gene, CDR1 is SGHNT and CDR2 is YYREEE (reference sequence). Trimming removed 0 bases from V and 7 bases from J; junction bases left unmatched: 1. The CDR3 protein is CASSLDRGNSPLHF. In DNA, the CDR3 is TGTGCCAGCAGCTTGGACAGGGGCAATTCACCCCTCCACTTT.

The gene calls are TRBV5-6 and TRBJ1-5; D not certain. The length of the CDR3 is 15 residues. Looked up from germline, CDR1 is SGHDT and CDR2 is YYEEEE. V was cut by 2 bases and J by 6 bases, with 15 bases left in between. The CDR3 DNA is TGTGCCAGCAGCTTCTTCGGGTCCTCTGGTCAGCCCCAGCATTTT. This sequence encodes CASSFFGSSGQPQHF.

This sequence joins TRBV19 and TRBJ2-1; D unresolved. The CDR3 totals 13 residues. Germline-derived CDR1 and CDR2 are LNHDA and SQIVND (reference sequence). Trimming left V 6 bases short and J 4 bases short, with 10 bases between. The CDR3 loop reads CASSPLAYNEQFF. For the CDR3, the DNA is TGTGCCAGTAGCCCCTTGGCGTACAATGAGCAGTTCTTC.

The V gene is TRBV6-1, the J gene TRBJ1-3; unclear D gene. This CDR3 spans 12 amino acids. The V gene lost 3 bases and the J gene lost 6 bases, with 6 bases spanning the gap. CDR1 is MNHNS and CDR2 is SASEGT in the germline V gene. CDR3 region: CASSDILNTIYF. CDR3 coding DNA: TGTGCCAGCAGTGATATTCTAAACACCATATATTTT.

This clone turned up a few times. The same CDR3 arises from other DNA sequences in this sample as well. V usage is TRBV29-1 and J usage is TRBJ2-3, with D possibly being TRBD2 (6 bases). V was clipped by 4 bases and J by 2 bases, with 10 bases between them. The CDR3 covers 13 residues. From germline, CDR1 is SQVTM and CDR2 ANQGSEA. CDR3 protein: CSVGSGFTDTQYF. The CDR3 DNA is TGCAGCGTTGGTAGCGGATTCACAGATACGCAGTATTTT.

This sequence joins TRBV7-3 and TRBJ2-2; TRBD1 matches at 11 bases. In germline, CDR1 is SGHTA, CDR2 FQGTGA. J lost 7 bases, V lost 6 bases, and 10 bases had no gene match. This CDR3 has 16 amino acids. CDR3 in DNA: TGTGCCAGCAGTCCTCCGGGACAGGGGGTAATCGGGGAGCTGTTTTTT. It specifies CASSPPGQGVIGELFF.

The chain has TRBV7-8 and TRBJ2-1; 15 bases fit TRBD2. V lost 5 bases and J lost 15; bases outside the gene matches: 8. The CDR3 length is 14 residues. Looked up from germline, CDR1 is SGHVS and CDR2 is FQNEAQ. CDR3 region: CASSVGTSGRPRFF. CDR3 coding DNA: TGTGCCAGCAGCGTAGGGACTAGCGGGAGGCCCAGGTTCTTC.

The rearrangement uses TRBV5-1 and TRBJ1-1; D possibly corresponds to TRBD1 (5 bases). CDR3 length: 13 residues. Germline CDR1 is SGHRS and CDR2 is YFSETQ. V was cut by 4 bases and J by 2 bases, with 9 bases left in between. For the CDR3, the DNA is TGCGCCAGCAGCCAAGGGGCAAACACTGAAGCTTTCTTT. It specifies CASSQGANTEAFF. The complete variable domain, with remaining parts taken from reference TRBV5-1 and TRBJ1-1, reads KAGVTQTPRYLIKTRGQQVTLSCSPISGHRSVSWYQQTPGQGLQFLFEYFSETQRNKGNFPGRFSGRQFSNSRSEMNVSTLELGDSALYLCASSQGANTEAFFGQGTRLTVV.

This rearrangement joins TRBV27 to TRBJ1-5; the match to TRBD1 covers 8 bases. Germline V CDR1 and CDR2: MNHEY, SMNVEV (reference sequence). There are 17 residues in the CDR3. Losses at the gene ends were 5 bases for V and 0 bases for J; bases not matched to a gene: 9. The DNA of the CDR3 is TGTGCCAGCAGTGAAACAGGGGGGCAATATAGCAATCAGCCCCAGCATTTT. Protein sequence: CASSETGGQYSNQPQHF.

V and J are TRBV5-1 and TRBJ2-1; D might be TRBD1 (6 bases). V gave up 5 bases and J gave up 5 bases, with 11 bases separating them. CDR3 length: 13 amino acids. CDR1 and CDR2 (germline): SGHRS, YFSETQ. CDR3 in amino acids: CASRQGINNEQFF. CDR3 nucleotides: TGCGCCAGCAGACAGGGCATCAACAATGAGCAGTTCTTC.

The chain links TRBV4-1 to TRBJ2-7; possible D gene TRBD1, 6 bases. This CDR3 is built from 16 residues. Germline CDR1 and CDR2: MGHRA and YSYEKL. With 4 bases removed from V and 2 bases from J, the gap between germline ends came to 18 bases. The CDR3 here is CASSLGGQGSAYEQYF. The CDR3 nucleotides are TGCGCCAGCAGCCTCGGAGGTCAGGGGTCGGCCTACGAGCAGTACTTC.

The CDR3 protein is CASNRGQGQETQYF. CDR3 DNA: TGCGCCAGCAATCGCGGACAGGGACAAGAGACCCAGTACTTC. V and J are TRBV5-1 and TRBJ2-5; TRBD1 aligns across 8 bases. The CDR3 loop spans 14 amino acids. The germline gives CDR1 SGHRS, CDR2 YFSETQ. Trimming took 6 bases from V and 2 from J; bases not matched to a gene: 6.

The chain has TRBV7-2 and TRBJ1-4, with no clear D. From germline, CDR1 is SGHTA and CDR2 FQGNSA. V lost 3 bases, J lost 0 bases, and 5 bases lay in between. The CDR3 has 14 amino acids. DNA for the CDR3: TGTGCCAGCAGCTTTGAGGCAACTAATGAAAAACTGTTTTTT. Translation: CASSFEATNEKLFF.

The CDR3 DNA reads TGCGCCAGCAGCTTGGTAGGGAACGGCGATCAGCCCCAGCATTTT. Its translation: CASSLVGNGDQPQHF. V usage is TRBV5-1 and J usage is TRBJ1-5, with D unclear. This CDR3 has 15 residues. V lost 0 bases and J 5 bases, leaving 12 bases between the germline ends. Germline CDR1 SGHRS, CDR2 YFSETQ.

The rearrangement links TRBV2 to TRBJ2-7, with D perhaps matching TRBD1 (5 bases). The V and J ends lost 2 bases and 4 bases respectively, with 18 bases between them. The CDR3 runs 16 residues. From germline, CDR1 is SNHLY and CDR2 FYNNEI. CDR3 sequence: CASSENERGMDYEQYF. CDR3 nucleotide sequence: TGTGCCAGCAGTGAAAATGAAAGGGGAATGGATTACGAGCAGTACTTC.

The V gene is TRBV6-4, the J gene TRBJ2-2; possibly TRBD1 for D (5 bases). V lost 4 bases to trimming and J lost 5 bases, with 11 bases between them. The CDR3 spans 14 residues. The germline CDR1 and CDR2 sequences are MRHNA and SNTAGT. CDR3 amino acids: CASSGQGGTGELFF. As DNA, the CDR3 is TGTGCCAGCAGTGGTCAGGGTGGAACCGGGGAGCTGTTTTTT.